The 8 T cell receptor beta chains below all came from one sample that was sequenced in a study of blood T cell repertoires in COVID-19. Profiled with immunoSEQ multiplex PCR; TCRdb holds only in-frame clones, not every one. The table has 200,000 to 300,000 clones, just under 85% seen once. Material: peripheral blood. The source is a woman aged 55-70 years with active or convalescent COVID-19.

This clone was seen only once. J is TRBJ1-2 and V is TRBV19; weak D call: TRBD1 (5 bases). The length of the CDR3 is 13 residues. CDR1 is LNHDA, CDR2 SQIVND, per germline (reference sequence). With 5 bases removed from V and 6 bases from J, the gap between germline ends came to 13 bases. Here the CDR3 reads CASSRDSSDGYTF. Written as DNA, the CDR3 is TGTGCCAGTAGTCGGGACTCCTCGGATGGCTACACCTTC.

The table lists this clone with a count of one. The CDR3 spells CASRPGGHEQYV. The CDR3 DNA is TGTGCCAGCAGGCCAGGGGGCCACGAGCAGTACGTC. The chain links TRBV2 to TRBJ2-7; TRBD1 matches 8 bases. The length of the CDR3 is 12 residues. CDR1 SNHLY and CDR2 FYNNEI come from the germline V gene. V lost 6 bases to trimming and J lost 5 bases; unmatched junction nucleotides: 3.

The V gene is TRBV7-9, the J gene TRBJ1-3; the match to TRBD1 covers 8 bases. Germline values: CDR1 SEHNR, CDR2 FQNEAQ (reference sequence). The trim removed 3 bases at V and 4 bases at J, leaving 5 bases unmatched. The CDR3 spans 15 residues. CDR3 loop: CASSLSTGGGNTIYF. DNA for the CDR3: TGTGCCAGCAGCTTGTCTACAGGGGGAGGAAACACCATATATTTT.

The chain employs TRBV5-4 and TRBJ2-1; 15 nucleotides match TRBD2. Germline CDR1 and CDR2: SGHNT and YYREEE (reference sequence). The CDR3 has 20 residues. V shed 3 bases and J 1 base; nucleotides not matched to a gene: 11. As DNA, the CDR3 is TGTGCCAGCAGCTCGGAACCGGGACTAGCGGGAGGAGTTTCCTACAATGAGCAGTTCTTC. It specifies CASSSEPGLAGGVSYNEQFF.

The chain couples TRBV30 to TRBJ1-1, with D unresolved. The length of the CDR3 is 13 residues. Germline V gene sequence: CDR1 GTSNPN, CDR2 SVGIG (reference sequence). Trimming took 4 bases from V and 0 from J, leaving 9 bases between them. This CDR3 is CAWNLEMNTEAFF. The CDR3 DNA reads as TGTGCCTGGAACCTGGAGATGAACACTGAAGCTTTCTTT.

The rearrangement links TRBV6-6 to TRBJ1-5, with 7 nucleotides matching TRBD1. V shed 0 bases and J 1 base; nucleotides not matched to a gene: 0. The germline V gene encodes CDR1 MNHNY and CDR2 SVGAGI (reference sequence). CDR3 length: 15 amino acids. The CDR3 sequence: CASSYSDRSNQPQHF. As DNA, the CDR3 is TGTGCCAGCAGTTACTCGGACAGGAGCAATCAGCCCCAGCATTTT.

For the CDR3, the DNA is TGTGCCAGCAGCCAAGATTGGAGCGTTAGCGGGTCCGGTGGCGATGAGCAGTTCTTC. Its translation is CASSQDWSVSGSGGDEQFF. The rearrangement links TRBV3-1 (or the pseudogene TRBV3-2) to TRBJ2-1, with 7 bases that match TRBD2. V lost 0 bases, J lost 8 bases, and 19 bases stayed unmatched. Per the germline V gene, CDR1 is LGHDT and CDR2 is YNNKEL (reference sequence). There are 19 residues in the CDR3.

The chain is built from TRBV7-2 and TRBJ1-3, with D unresolved. Germline CDR1 and CDR2: SGHTA and FQGNSA. The ends were cut back, 1 base at V and 0 bases at J, with 10 bases in the middle. The CDR3 length is 16 residues. The CDR3 nucleotides are TGTGCCAGCAGCTTAGGGCATTTAAGCTCTGGAAACACCATATATTTT. Encoded protein: CASSLGHLSSGNTIYF.